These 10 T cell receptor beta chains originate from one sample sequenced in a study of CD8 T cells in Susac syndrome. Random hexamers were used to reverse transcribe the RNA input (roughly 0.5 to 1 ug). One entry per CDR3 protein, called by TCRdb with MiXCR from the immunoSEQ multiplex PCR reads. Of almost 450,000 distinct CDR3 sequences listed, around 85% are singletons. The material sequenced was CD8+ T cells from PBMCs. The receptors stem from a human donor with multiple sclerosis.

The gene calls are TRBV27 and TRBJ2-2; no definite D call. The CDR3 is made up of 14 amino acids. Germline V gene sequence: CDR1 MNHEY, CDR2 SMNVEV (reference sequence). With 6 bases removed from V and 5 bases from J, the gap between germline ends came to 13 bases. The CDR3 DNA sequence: TGTGCCAGCAGCTACGTGGAACGTACCGGGGAGCTGTTTTTT. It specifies CASSYVERTGELFF.

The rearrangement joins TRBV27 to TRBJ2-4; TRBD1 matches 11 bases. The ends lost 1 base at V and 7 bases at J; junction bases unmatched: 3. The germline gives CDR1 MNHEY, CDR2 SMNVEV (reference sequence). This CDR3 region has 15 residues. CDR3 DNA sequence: TGTGCCAGCAGTTTATGGACAGGGGGCCCGAACATTCAGTACTTC. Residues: CASSLWTGGPNIQYF.

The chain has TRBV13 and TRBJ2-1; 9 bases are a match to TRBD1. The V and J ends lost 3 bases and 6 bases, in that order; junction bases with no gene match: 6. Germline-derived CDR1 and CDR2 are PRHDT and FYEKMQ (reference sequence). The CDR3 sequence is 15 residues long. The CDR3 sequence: CASSFPGQGFNEQFF. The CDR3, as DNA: TGTGCCAGCAGCTTCCCGGGACAGGGTTTCAATGAGCAGTTCTTC.

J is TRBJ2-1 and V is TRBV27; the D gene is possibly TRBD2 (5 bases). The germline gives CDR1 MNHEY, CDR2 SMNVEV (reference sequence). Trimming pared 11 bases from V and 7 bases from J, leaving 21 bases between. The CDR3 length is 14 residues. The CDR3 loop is CAASLGGSYNEQFF. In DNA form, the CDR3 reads TGTGCCGCTTCACTCGGCGGGTCTTATAATGAGCAGTTCTTC.

The CDR3 loop reads CASSLAEISKETQYF. CDR3 bases: TGTGCCAGCAGCTTGGCCGAGATTTCTAAAGAGACCCAGTACTTC. This rearrangement joins TRBV5-5 to TRBJ2-5; D is undetermined. This CDR3 contains 15 residues. CDR1 and CDR2 from the germline V gene are SGHKS and YYEKEE (reference sequence). The germline V and J ends were trimmed by 0 bases and 3 bases, with 12 bases remaining between them.

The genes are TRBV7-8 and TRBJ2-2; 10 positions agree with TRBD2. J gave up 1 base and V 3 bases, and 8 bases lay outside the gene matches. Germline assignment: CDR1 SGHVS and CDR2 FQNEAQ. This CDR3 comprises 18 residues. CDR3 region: CASSFFRTSGLNTGELFF. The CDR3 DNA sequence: TGTGCCAGCAGCTTTTTTCGGACTAGCGGATTGAACACCGGGGAGCTGTTTTTT.

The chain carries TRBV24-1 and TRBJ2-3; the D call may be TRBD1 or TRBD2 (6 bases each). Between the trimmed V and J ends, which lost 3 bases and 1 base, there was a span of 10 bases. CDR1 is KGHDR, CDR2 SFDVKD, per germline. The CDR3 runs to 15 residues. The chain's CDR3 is CATSDPGAGTDTQYF. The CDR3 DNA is TGTGCCACCAGTGATCCGGGGGCCGGCACAGATACGCAGTATTTT.

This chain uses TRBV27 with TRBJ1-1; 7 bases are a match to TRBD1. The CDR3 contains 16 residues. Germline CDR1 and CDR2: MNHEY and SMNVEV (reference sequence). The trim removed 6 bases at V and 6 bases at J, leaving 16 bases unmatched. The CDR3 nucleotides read TGTGCCAGCAGCAGTCAAATTATACAGGGGTCCGCTGAAGCTTTCTTT. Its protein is CASSSQIIQGSAEAFF.

DNA for the CDR3: TGTGCCAGCAGTTACTCGACGGCTAGCGGGAGGCATAGGTACGAGCAGTACTTC. This sequence encodes CASSYSTASGRHRYEQYF. The gene calls are TRBV6-2 or TRBV6-3 and TRBJ2-7; 11 bases match TRBD2. In germline, CDR1 is MNHEY, CDR2 SVGEGT. CDR3 size: 18 residues. J lost 4 bases, V lost 0 bases, and 11 bases had no gene match.

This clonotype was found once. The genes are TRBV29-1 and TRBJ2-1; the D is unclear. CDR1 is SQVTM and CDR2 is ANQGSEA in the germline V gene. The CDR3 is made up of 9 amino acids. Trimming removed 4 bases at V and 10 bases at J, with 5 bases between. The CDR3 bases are TGCAGCGTTGCAGGAGAGCAGTTCTTC. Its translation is CSVAGEQFF.